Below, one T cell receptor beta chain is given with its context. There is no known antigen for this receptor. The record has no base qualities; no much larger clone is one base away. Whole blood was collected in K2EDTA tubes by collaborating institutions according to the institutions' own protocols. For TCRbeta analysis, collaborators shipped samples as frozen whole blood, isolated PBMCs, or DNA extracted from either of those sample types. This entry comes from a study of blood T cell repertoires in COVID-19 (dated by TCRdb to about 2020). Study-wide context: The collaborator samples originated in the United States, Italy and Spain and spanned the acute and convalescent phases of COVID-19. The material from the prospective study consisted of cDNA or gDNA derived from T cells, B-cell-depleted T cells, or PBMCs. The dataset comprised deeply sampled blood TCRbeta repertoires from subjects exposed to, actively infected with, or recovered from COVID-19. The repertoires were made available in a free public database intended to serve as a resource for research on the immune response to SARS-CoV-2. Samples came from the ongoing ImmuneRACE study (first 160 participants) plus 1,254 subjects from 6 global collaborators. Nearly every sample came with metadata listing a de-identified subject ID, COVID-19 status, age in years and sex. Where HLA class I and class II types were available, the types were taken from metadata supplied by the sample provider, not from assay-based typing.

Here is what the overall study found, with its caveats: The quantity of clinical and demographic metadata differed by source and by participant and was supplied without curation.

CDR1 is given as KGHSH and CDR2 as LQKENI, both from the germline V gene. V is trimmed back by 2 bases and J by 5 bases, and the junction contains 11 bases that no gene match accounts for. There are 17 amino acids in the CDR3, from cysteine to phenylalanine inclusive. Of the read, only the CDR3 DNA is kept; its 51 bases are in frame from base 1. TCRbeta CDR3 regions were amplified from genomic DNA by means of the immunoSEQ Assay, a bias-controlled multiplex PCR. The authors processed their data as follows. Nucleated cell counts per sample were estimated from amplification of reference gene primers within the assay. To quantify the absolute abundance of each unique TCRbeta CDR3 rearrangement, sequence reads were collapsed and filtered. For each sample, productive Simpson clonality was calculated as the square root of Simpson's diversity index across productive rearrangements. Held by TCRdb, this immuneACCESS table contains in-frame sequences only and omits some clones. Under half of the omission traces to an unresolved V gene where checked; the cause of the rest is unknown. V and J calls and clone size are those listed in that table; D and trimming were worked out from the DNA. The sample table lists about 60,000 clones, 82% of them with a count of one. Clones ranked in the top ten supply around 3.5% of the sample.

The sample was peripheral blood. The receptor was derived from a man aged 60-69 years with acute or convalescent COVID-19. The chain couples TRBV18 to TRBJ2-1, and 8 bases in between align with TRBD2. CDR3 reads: CASSPRFSSGGHNEQFF. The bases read TGTGCCAGCTCACCAAGGTTCTCAAGCGGGGGCCACAATGAGCAGTTCTTC.